This TCR beta chain emerged from a study of control samples from healthy donors and cancer patients. Sequencing used immunoSEQ multiplex PCR; TCRdb keeps in-frame clones, though not all of them. The sample shows approximately 26,000 clones, approximately 78% of them seen only once. Trimming stripped 8 bases from V and 2 bases from J, with 11 bases between. Germline CDR1 SNHLY, CDR2 FYNNEI. This CDR3 is built from 13 residues. The chain uses TRBV2 and TRBJ2-3; D ambiguous. The clonotype was recovered from a man between 60 and 75 years old with colorectal cancer. Sequencing used PBMCs. The CDR3 sequence: CASFVTPTDTQYF. CDR3 in DNA: TGTGCCAGCTTTGTAACCCCCACAGATACGCAGTATTTT.